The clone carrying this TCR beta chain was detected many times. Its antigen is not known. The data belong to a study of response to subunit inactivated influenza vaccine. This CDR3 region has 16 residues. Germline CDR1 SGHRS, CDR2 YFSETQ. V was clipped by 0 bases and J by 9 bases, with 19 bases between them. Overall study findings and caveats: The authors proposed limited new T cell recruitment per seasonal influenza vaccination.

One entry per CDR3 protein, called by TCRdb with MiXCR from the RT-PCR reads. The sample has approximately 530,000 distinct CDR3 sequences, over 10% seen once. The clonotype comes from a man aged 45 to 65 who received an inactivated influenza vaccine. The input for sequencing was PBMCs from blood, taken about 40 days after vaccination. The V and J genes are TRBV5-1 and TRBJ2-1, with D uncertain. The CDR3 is CASSLGFGLSVGEQFF. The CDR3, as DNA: TGCGCCAGCAGCTTGGGATTCGGCCTATCGGTCGGTGAGCAGTTCTTC.